Following are 28 T cell receptor beta chains from one sample sequenced in a study of tumor and adjacent non-tumor tissue in lung cancer. Three rounds of nested PCR, following a modified ARM-PCR protocol, produced the TCRbeta library. One entry per CDR3 protein, called by TCRdb with MiXCR from the multiplex PCR reads. The sample has 75,000 to 80,000 distinct CDR3 sequences; 76% are singletons. No cell sorting was done before RNA was extracted from the tissue. Distant lung tissue was collected more than 3 cm away from the tumor edge. The sample consisted of distant non-tumor lung tissue. Source of these receptors: a man between 65 and 85 years old with non-small cell lung cancer.

V usage is TRBV11-2 and J usage is TRBJ2-7; a possible D gene is TRBD1 (6 bases). The CDR3 is made up of 15 amino acids. In germline, CDR1 is SGHAT, CDR2 FQNNGV. CDR3 sequence (DNA): TGTGACGGCAGCTTAGATCAGGGGTCCCCCTACGAGCAGTACTTC. This codes for CDGSLDQGSPYEQYF.

Here the CDR3 DNA reads TGCGCCAGCAGCTTTATTACCACCGGGGAGCTGTTTTTT. Protein: CASSFITTGELFF. The chain combines TRBV5-1 with TRBJ2-2; D unresolved. With 2 bases removed from V and 4 bases from J, the gap between germline ends came to 6 bases. The CDR3 is 13 residues long. Per germline, CDR1 SGHRS and CDR2 YFSETQ.

This chain joins TRBV6-6 and TRBJ1-2; possibly TRBD1 for D (6 bases). CDR3 length: 14 amino acids. V shed 8 bases and J shed 8 bases, with 21 bases lying between them. The germline V gene encodes CDR1 MNHNY and CDR2 SVGAGI (reference sequence). CDR3 region: CASYGGRVPMGYTF. CDR3 bases: TGTGCCAGCTATGGGGGCCGGGTACCTATGGGCTACACCTTC.

For this clonotype: The junction departs from the called germline gene at one end, perhaps through a read error. The rearrangement uses TRBV11-3 and TRBJ2-3; D is ambiguous. The CDR3 spans 15 residues. The V gene's germline CDR1 is SGHNT and CDR2 YENEEA. CDR3 loop: CTRTRQEVSTDTQYF. Written as DNA, the CDR3 is TGTACCAGAACCCGTCAGGAAGTAAGCACAGATACACAGTATTTT.

The CDR3 sequence: CSVQLYWTSGGNQETQYF. CDR3 DNA sequence: TGCAGCGTTCAACTCTATTGGACTAGCGGGGGGAACCAAGAGACCCAGTACTTC. The chain recombines TRBV29-1 with TRBJ2-5, with TRBD2 matching 14 bases. Looked up from germline, CDR1 is SQVTM and CDR2 is ANQGSEA. The CDR3 totals 18 residues. V lost 5 bases and J lost 0; bases outside the gene matches: 11. Combining the CDR3 with reference TRBV29-1 and TRBJ2-5 gives the whole variable domain SAVISQKPSRDICQRGTSLTIQCQVDSQVTMMFWYRQQPGQSLTLIATANQGSEATYESGFVIDKFPISRPNLTFSTLTVSNMSPEDSSIYLCSVQLYWTSGGNQETQYFGPGTRLLVL.

The chain recombines TRBV5-1 with TRBJ2-1, with a weak D call TRBD2 (6 bases). The CDR3 consists of 17 residues. Germline CDR1 reads SGHRS; CDR2 reads YFSETQ. V shed 4 bases and J shed 1 base, with 18 bases lying between them. The CDR3 region has the DNA TGCGCCAGCAGCCTAGCGTCTTGGAATATGTCCTACAATGAGCAGTTCTTC. Translated, it gives CASSLASWNMSYNEQFF.

In the case of this clonotype: The final CDR3 position lacks the conserved phenylalanine or tryptophan, pointing to a likely read error. This chain links TRBV6-2 or TRBV6-3 with TRBJ1-2; TRBD1 matches at 7 bases. CDR1 MNHEY and CDR2 SVGEGT come from the germline V gene. This CDR3 has 14 amino acids. With V trimmed by 5 bases and J by 0 bases, 3 bases remained unmatched. The CDR3 sequence: CASSMDRTNYGYTY. The DNA of the CDR3 is TGTGCCAGCAGTATGGACAGGACTAACTATGGCTACACCTAC.

J is TRBJ2-7 and V is TRBV18, with a weak D call TRBD2 (5 bases). The CDR3 has 15 residues. Per the germline V gene, CDR1 is KGHSH and CDR2 is LQKENI. Trimming took off 2 bases at V and 3 bases at J, with 14 bases between the two ends. The CDR3 protein is CASSPAATGNYEQYF. The CDR3 nucleotides read TGTGCCAGCTCACCAGCGGCGACGGGAAACTACGAGCAGTACTTC.

Details on this clonotype: A read error is possible here, since a much larger clone lies one base away. The CDR3 region has the DNA TGCGCCAGCAGCCCGTCTCCCCACTTGGAAGGTACGCAGTATTTT. It translates to CASSPSPHLEGTQYF. This chain connects TRBV5-1 to TRBJ2-3; no firm D call. The germline V gene has CDR1 SGHRS and CDR2 YFSETQ. V was shortened by 4 bases and J by 8 bases, with 20 bases between the two germline ends. This CDR3 comprises 15 residues. The full variable domain, with the rest looked up from reference TRBV5-1 and TRBJ2-3, is KAGVTQTPRYLIKTRGQQVTLSCSPISGHRSVSWYQQTPGQGLQFLFEYFSETQRNKGNFPGRFSGRQFSNSRSEMNVSTLELGDSALYLCASSPSPHLEGTQYFGPGTRLTVL.

This clonotype appeared a few times. This CDR3 fails to terminate in the conserved phenylalanine or tryptophan, so it likely reflects a read error. The chain combines TRBV6-5 with TRBJ2-1; no firm D call. Germline V gives CDR1 MNHEY, CDR2 SVGAGI. The CDR3 totals 11 residues. CDR3 region: CSGNTGNEQFS. CDR3 nucleotide sequence: TGTTCCGGCAATACCGGGAATGAGCAGTTCTCC.

In the case of this clonotype: This may be a read error, as it is one base from a much larger clone. The chain carries TRBV4-2 and TRBJ2-1; TRBD2 matches at 11 bases. The CDR3 extends over 18 amino acids. Losses at the gene ends were 2 bases for V and 3 bases for J; bases not matched to a gene: 9. Germline CDR1 is LGHNA and CDR2 is YNFKEQ. CDR3 loop: CASSQRSGGLAVYNEQFF. Here the CDR3 DNA reads TGTGCCAGCAGCCAAAGGTCAGGGGGACTAGCGGTCTACAATGAGCAGTTCTTC.

With respect to this clonotype: This may arise from a read error, as a much more abundant clone is one base away. The J gene is TRBJ1-6, the V gene TRBV5-6, with TRBD1 matching over 7 bases. Germline CDR1 is SGHDT and CDR2 is YYEEEE. The CDR3 runs to 16 residues. V lost 4 bases and J lost 4; bases outside the gene matches: 8. CDR3 sequence (DNA): TGTGCCAGCAGCCTTTCAGGGGGAAGTTATAATTCACCCCTCCACTTT. Its translation is CASSLSGGSYNSPLHF.

A note on this clonotype: At one of its ends the junction is not consistent with the germline gene, which may arise from a read error. V is TRBV14 and J is TRBJ2-5; D might be TRBD1 or TRBD2, each matching 5 bases. Germline lookup yields CDR1 SGHDN and CDR2 FVKESK. The CDR3 extends over 11 amino acids. As DNA, the CDR3 is TGTGTCAGCAGCCAAGTGGGGACCCACTACTTC. Protein: CVSSQVGTHYF.

The chain combines TRBV6-1 with TRBJ1-4; 7 bases match TRBD1. The CDR3 totals 16 residues. CDR1 and CDR2 (germline): MNHNS, SASEGT. J gave up 4 bases and V 11 bases, and 16 bases lay outside the gene matches. The chain's CDR3 is CACNQDTGALNEKLFF. CDR3 sequence (DNA): TGTGCCTGCAATCAAGATACAGGGGCCCTTAATGAAAAACTGTTTTTT.

Remarks on this clonotype: Since no conserved phenylalanine or tryptophan closes the CDR3, a read error is the likely cause. The CDR3 here is CANSVATGTVNNEAFL. The DNA for the CDR3 is TGTGCCAACAGCGTAGCTACAGGGACCGTGAACAATGAAGCTTTCTTG. V gene TRBV9 combines with J gene TRBJ1-1; tentative D call: TRBD1 (6 bases). The CDR3 is 16 amino acids. CDR1 and CDR2 (germline): SGDLS, YYNGEE.

The chain employs TRBV11-2 and TRBJ2-7, with 8 nucleotides matching TRBD1. This CDR3 spans 15 amino acids. Per the germline V gene, CDR1 is SGHAT and CDR2 is FQNNGV. The CDR3 DNA follows: TGTGTCATCAGCTTAGATCAGGGGGCCCCCTACGAGCTCTACTTC. Its translation: CVISLDQGAPYELYF.

Remarks on this clonotype: Germline is not matched at one junction end, which may reflect a read error. J is TRBJ2-3 and V is TRBV4-2; D unclear. The CDR3 is 15 residues long. Looked up from germline, CDR1 is LGHNA and CDR2 is YNFKEQ. The CDR3 region is CASGQDRRTTDTQYF. The CDR3, as DNA: TGTGCCAGCGGCCAAGATCGCCGAACCACAGATACACAGTATTTT.

Comment on this clonotype: An end of the junction does not agree with germline; a read error may underlie this. The chain couples TRBV29-1 to TRBJ1-3, with no clear D. The CDR3 extends over 15 amino acids. The germline V gene has CDR1 SQVTM and CDR2 ANQGSEA. In DNA, the CDR3 is TGCGGCGTTGTCCCGGTTGAGGAGGCTGGAAACACCATATATTTT. Protein product: CGVVPVEEAGNTIYF.

A word on this clonotype: The junction shows a germline mismatch at one end, possibly a read error. The chain has TRBV7-9 and TRBJ1-2; no clear D. Germline CDR1 and CDR2: SEHNR and FQNEAQ (reference sequence). CDR3 length: 12 residues. The CDR3 nucleotides read TGTTCCAGCAGCTTCTCAGACTATGGCTACACCTTC. Amino acid sequence: CSSSFSDYGYTF.

The rearrangement uses TRBV6-5 and TRBJ2-3; D may be TRBD1 (5 bases). V was shortened by 9 bases and J by 2 bases, with 18 bases between the two germline ends. The CDR3 is 15 amino acids. Germline assignment: CDR1 MNHEY and CDR2 SVGAGI. The CDR3 nucleotides are TGTGCCAGTATTTACTGGGGCGGCTCCACAGATACGCAGTATTTT. Translating it yields CASIYWGGSTDTQYF.

Concerning this clonotype itself: A read error may account for a junction end that differs from germline. V is TRBV12-3 or TRBV12-4 and J is TRBJ2-5; TRBD2 matches at 10 bases. The CDR3 length is 15 residues. The CDR3 region has the DNA TGTCTCAGCAGCGGGCTAGCGGGAGTGGTGGAGATCCAGTACTTC. This translates into CLSSGLAGVVEIQYF.

In the case of this clonotype: The final CDR3 position lacks the conserved phenylalanine or tryptophan, pointing to a likely read error. The gene calls are TRBV6-2 or TRBV6-3 and TRBJ2-1, with D maybe TRBD2 (6 bases). The CDR3 is made up of 14 amino acids. The germline V gene has CDR1 MNHEY and CDR2 SVGEGT. The germline V and J ends were trimmed by 7 bases and 6 bases, with 16 bases remaining between them. CDR3 in amino acids: CASTRGSFCNEQFY. For the CDR3, the DNA is TGTGCCAGCACTCGGGGGTCATTCTGCAATGAGCAGTTCTAC.

Of note for this clonotype: Relative to the germline gene, one junction end is altered; a read error may explain this. The gene calls are TRBV6-1 and TRBJ2-2; maybe TRBD2 (6 bases). Germline V gives CDR1 MNHNS, CDR2 SASEGT. This CDR3 comprises 15 residues. CDR3 sequence (DNA): TGTGACAGCATGGCGGGGTTGGAAAACACCGGGGAGATGTTTTTT. Translated, it gives CDSMAGLENTGEMFF.

Comment on this clonotype: A read error may explain this, as a much larger clone is one base away. The chain employs TRBV5-1 and TRBJ2-1; 7 bases align to TRBD1. The CDR3 loop spans 14 amino acids. Germline V CDR1 and CDR2: SGHRS, YFSETQ. The CDR3 loop is CASSSGQIHNDQFF. The CDR3 DNA reads as TGCGCCAGCAGCTCGGGACAGATCCACAATGACCAGTTCTTC.

This clonotype has ten or more counts. The chain joins TRBV6-1 to TRBJ1-2; tentatively, D is TRBD1 (6 bases). V gave up 6 bases and J gave up 8 bases, with 13 bases separating them. Germline values: CDR1 MNHNS, CDR2 SASEGT. The length of the CDR3 is 12 residues. CDR3 coding DNA: TGTGCCAGCAGCCCAGGGGTGGGAGGCTACACCTTC. The encoded protein is CASSPGVGGYTF.

On this clonotype: The junction shows a germline mismatch at one end, possibly a read error. V and J are TRBV4-1 and TRBJ1-1; D remains ambiguous. The CDR3 is made up of 14 amino acids. Looked up from germline, CDR1 is MGHRA and CDR2 is YSYEKL. CDR3 sequence reads: CASSQGFSPNEAFF. DNA for the CDR3: TGCGCTAGCAGTCAAGGTTTCAGTCCCAATGAAGCTTTCTTT.

A few counts support this clonotype. The junction departs from germline at one end; a sequencing error may be responsible. CDR3 residues: CASSLGLKNEAFF. CDR3 nucleotide sequence: TGTGCAAGCAGCTTAGGGTTAAAAAATGAAGCTTTCTTT. The chain combines TRBV11-3 with TRBJ1-1; the D is unclear. CDR1 and CDR2 from the germline V gene are SGHNT and YENEEA. The CDR3 length is 13 residues.

This chain links TRBV6-1 with TRBJ2-7; D may be TRBD2 (5 bases). CDR1 MNHNS and CDR2 SASEGT come from the germline V gene. V was shortened by 4 bases and J by 10 bases, with 17 bases between the two germline ends. CDR3 length equals 13 residues. CDR3 DNA: TGTGCCAGCAGTGCAACGGAGGTTTTCGATCAGTACTTC. Translation: CASSATEVFDQYF.